This T cell receptor beta chain is drawn from a study of Graves' ophthalmopathy and Graves' hyperthyroidism. The CDR3 length is 15 residues. Germline V lookup: CDR1 SGHAT, CDR2 FQNNGV. V was trimmed by 2 bases and J by 0 bases, leaving 8 bases between them. As the template, RNA transcripts were used to amplify TCR beta CDR3 regions. First-round RT-PCR relied on HTBI primers, and a second-round multiplex PCR came next. TCRdb reprocessed the multiplex PCR reads via MiXCR and lists one record per CDR3 protein. This sample has approximately 540,000 distinct CDR3 sequences, with about 40% found just once. The sample holds many counts of this clonotype.

The sequenced sample consisted of peripheral blood or thyroid tissue (not recorded which). The receptor was isolated from an adult man with Graves' hyperthyroidism. The chain employs TRBV11-2 and TRBJ1-3; no definite D call. DNA for the CDR3: TGTGCCAGCAGCTTACTGGGCCTCTCTGGAAACACCATATATTTT. Amino acid sequence: CASSLLGLSGNTIYF.